One and the same sample provided the 3 T cell receptor beta chains below, sequenced in a study of blood T cell repertoires in COVID-19. Produced via immunoSEQ multiplex PCR; TCRdb's table is partial and in-frame only. Counted here are some 300,000 clones, roughly 90% occurring once; the ten biggest clones make up under 1.1%. The sequenced sample consisted of peripheral blood. These receptors all come from a woman aged 40 to 50 with COVID-19, enrolled during active disease.

The chain links TRBV6-2 or TRBV6-3 to TRBJ2-7; possible D gene TRBD2, 7 bases. Germline V CDR1 and CDR2: MNHEY, SVGEGT. Trimming removed 0 bases at V and 0 bases at J, with 12 bases between. The CDR3 is 16 amino acids. DNA of the CDR3: TGTGCCAGCAGTTACTCTACGGGGGGCGTCTCCTACGAGCAGTACTTC. Residues: CASSYSTGGVSYEQYF.

The gene calls are TRBV10-3 and TRBJ1-1; D gene uncertain. Germline CDR1 ENHRY, CDR2 SYGVKD. CDR3 length equals 14 residues. V lost 0 bases and J lost 8, with 13 bases in between. The CDR3 is CAISESGFSGEAFF. CDR3 nucleotide sequence: TGTGCCATCAGTGAGTCCGGATTTAGCGGGGAAGCTTTCTTT.

Concerning this clone: A junction end diverges from the germline sequence, so it may reflect a read error. V usage is TRBV27 and J usage is TRBJ2-1; 15 positions match TRBD2. This CDR3 has 17 amino acids. Germline V gives CDR1 MNHEY, CDR2 SMNVEV (reference sequence). The CDR3 DNA follows: TGTACCAGCAGTCGGACTAGCGGGAGGGCCTCAGGTAATGAGCAGTTCTTC. Translating gives CTSSRTSGRASGNEQFF.